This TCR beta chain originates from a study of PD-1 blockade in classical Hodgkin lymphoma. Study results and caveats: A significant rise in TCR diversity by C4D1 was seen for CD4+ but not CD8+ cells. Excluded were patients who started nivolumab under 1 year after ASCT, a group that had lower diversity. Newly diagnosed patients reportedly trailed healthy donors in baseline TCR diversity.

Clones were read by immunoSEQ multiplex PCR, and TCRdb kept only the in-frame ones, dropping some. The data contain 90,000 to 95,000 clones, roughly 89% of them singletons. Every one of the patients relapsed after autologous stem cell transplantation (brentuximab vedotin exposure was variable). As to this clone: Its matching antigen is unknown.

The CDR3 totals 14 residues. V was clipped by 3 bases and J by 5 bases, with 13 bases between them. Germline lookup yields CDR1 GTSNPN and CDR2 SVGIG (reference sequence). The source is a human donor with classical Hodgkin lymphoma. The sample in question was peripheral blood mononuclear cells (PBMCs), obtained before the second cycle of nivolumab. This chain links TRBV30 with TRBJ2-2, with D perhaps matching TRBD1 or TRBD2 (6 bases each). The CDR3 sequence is CAWRQDSGTGELFF. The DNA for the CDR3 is TGTGCCTGGAGGCAGGACAGCGGGACCGGGGAGCTGTTTTTT.